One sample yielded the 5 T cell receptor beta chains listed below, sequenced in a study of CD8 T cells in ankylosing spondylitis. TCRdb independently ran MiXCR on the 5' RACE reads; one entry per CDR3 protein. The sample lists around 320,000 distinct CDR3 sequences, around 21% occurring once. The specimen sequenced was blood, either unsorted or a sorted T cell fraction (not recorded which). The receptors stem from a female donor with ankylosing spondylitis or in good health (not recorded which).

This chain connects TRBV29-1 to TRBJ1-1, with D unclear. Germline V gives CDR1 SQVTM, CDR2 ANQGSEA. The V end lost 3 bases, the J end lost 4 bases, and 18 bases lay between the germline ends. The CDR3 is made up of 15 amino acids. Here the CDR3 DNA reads TGCAGCGTTGACTTCTCCCTTCTCGGTGGCACTGAAGCTTTCTTT. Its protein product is CSVDFSLLGGTEAFF. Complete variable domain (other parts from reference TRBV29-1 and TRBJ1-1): SAVISQKPSRDICQRGTSLTIQCQVDSQVTMMFWYRQQPGQSLTLIATANQGSEATYESGFVIDKFPISRPNLTFSTLTVSNMSPEDSSIYLCSVDFSLLGGTEAFFGQGTRLTVV.

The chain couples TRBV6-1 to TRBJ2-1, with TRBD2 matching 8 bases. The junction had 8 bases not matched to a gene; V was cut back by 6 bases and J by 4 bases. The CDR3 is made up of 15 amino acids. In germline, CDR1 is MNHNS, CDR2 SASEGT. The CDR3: CASSPRGTSYNEQFF. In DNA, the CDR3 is TGTGCCAGCAGCCCCCGAGGGACTAGTTACAATGAGCAGTTCTTC.

The CDR3 DNA follows: TGTGCCAGCAGCGCCCTCGCGGGTAGCGGCTCCTACGAGCAGTACTTC. It codes for CASSALAGSGSYEQYF. The chain carries TRBV9 and TRBJ2-7; a possible D gene is TRBD2 (6 bases). Per the germline V gene, CDR1 is SGDLS and CDR2 is YYNGEE. The V end was cut by 3 bases, the J end by 0 bases, with 16 bases between. The CDR3 consists of 16 residues.

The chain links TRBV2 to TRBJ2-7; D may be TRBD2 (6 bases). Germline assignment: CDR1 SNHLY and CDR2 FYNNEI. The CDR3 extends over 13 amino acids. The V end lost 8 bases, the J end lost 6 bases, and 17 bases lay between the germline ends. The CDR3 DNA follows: TGTGCCAGCTTGAGGGACTTGAAGGGCGAGCAGTACTTC. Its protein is CASLRDLKGEQYF.

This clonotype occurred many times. CDR3 bases: TGTGCCAGCAGCCCAGGGGGGAGCACAGATACGCAGTATTTT. Translation gives CASSPGGSTDTQYF. This sequence joins TRBV7-9 and TRBJ2-3; TRBD1 might be the D (7 bases). The CDR3 sequence is 14 residues long. V lost 5 bases and J 0 bases, leaving 9 bases between the germline ends. Germline V gene sequence: CDR1 SEHNR, CDR2 FQNEAQ (reference sequence). Supplemented by reference TRBV7-9 and TRBJ2-3, the full variable domain reads DTGVSQNPRHKITKRGQNVTFRCDPISEHNRLYWYRQTLGQGPEFLTYFQNEAQLEKSRLLSDRFSAERPKGSFSTLEIQRTEQGDSAMYLCASSPGGSTDTQYFGPGTRLTVL.